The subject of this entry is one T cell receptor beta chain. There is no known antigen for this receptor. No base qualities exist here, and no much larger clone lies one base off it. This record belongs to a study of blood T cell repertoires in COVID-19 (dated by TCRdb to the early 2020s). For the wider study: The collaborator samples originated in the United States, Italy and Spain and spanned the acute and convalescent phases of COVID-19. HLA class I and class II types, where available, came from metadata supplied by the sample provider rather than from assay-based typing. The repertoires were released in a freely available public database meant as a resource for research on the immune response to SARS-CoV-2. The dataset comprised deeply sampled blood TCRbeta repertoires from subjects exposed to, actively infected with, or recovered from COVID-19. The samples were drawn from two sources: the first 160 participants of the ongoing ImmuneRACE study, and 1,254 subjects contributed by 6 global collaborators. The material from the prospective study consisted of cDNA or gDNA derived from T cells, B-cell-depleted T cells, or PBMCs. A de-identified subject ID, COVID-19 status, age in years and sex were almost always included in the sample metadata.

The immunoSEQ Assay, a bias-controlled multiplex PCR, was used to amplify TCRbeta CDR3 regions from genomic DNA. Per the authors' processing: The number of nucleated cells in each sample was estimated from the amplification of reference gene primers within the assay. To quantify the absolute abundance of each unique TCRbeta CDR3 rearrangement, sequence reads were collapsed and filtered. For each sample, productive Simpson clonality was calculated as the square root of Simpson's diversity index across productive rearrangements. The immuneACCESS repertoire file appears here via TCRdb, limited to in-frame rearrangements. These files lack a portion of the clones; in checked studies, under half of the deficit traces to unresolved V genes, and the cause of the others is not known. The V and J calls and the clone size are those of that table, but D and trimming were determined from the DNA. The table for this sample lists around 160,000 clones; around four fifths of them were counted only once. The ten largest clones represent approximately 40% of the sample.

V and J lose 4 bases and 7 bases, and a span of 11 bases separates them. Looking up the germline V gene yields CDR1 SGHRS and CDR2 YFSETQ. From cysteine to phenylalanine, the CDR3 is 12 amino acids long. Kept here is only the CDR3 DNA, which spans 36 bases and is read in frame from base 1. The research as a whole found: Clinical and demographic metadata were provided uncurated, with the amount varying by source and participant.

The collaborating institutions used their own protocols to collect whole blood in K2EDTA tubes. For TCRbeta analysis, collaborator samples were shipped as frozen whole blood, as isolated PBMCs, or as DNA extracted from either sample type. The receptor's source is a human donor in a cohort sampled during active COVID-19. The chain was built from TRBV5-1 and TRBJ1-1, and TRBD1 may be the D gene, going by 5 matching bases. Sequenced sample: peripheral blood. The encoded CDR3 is CASSPLGGEAFF. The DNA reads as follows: TGCGCCAGCAGCCCCCTGGGGGGTGAAGCTTTCTTT. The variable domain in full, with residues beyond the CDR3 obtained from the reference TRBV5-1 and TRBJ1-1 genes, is KAGVTQTPRYLIKTRGQQVTLSCSPISGHRSVSWYQQTPGQGLQFLFEYFSETQRNKGNFPGRFSGRQFSNSRSEMNVSTLELGDSALYLCASSPLGGEAFFGQGTRLTVV.